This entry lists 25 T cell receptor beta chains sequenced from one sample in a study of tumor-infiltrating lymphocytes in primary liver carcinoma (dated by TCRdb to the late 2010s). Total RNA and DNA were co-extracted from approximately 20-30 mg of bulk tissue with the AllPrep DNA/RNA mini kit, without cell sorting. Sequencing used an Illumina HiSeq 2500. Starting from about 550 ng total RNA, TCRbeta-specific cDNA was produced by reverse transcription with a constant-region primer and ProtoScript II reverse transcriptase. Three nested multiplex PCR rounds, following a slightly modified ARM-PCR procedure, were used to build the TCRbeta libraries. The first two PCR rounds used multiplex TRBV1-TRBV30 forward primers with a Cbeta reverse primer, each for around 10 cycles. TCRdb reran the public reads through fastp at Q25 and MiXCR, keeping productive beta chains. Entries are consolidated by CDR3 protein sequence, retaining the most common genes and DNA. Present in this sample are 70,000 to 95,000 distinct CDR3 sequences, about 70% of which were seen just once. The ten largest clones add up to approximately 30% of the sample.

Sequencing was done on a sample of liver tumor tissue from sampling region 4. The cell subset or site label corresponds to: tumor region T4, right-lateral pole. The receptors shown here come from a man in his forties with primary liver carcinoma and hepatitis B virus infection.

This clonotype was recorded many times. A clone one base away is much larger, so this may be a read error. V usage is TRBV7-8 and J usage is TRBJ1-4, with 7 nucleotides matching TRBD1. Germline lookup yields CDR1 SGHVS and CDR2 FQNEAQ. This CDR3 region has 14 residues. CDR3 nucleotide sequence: TGTGCCAGCAGCCAGGGGGGGACTAATGAAAACCTGTTTTTT. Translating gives CASSQGGTNENLFF.

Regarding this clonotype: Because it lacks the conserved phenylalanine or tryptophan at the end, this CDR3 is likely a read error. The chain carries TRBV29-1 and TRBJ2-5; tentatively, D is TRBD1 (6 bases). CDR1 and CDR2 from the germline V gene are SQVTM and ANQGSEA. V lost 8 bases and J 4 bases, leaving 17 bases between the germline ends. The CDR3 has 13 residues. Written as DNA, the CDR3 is TGCAGCATTGTTAGGGGGAAGGGAGAGACCCAGTACTTA. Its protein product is CSIVRGKGETQYL.

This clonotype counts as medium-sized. CDR3 nucleotide sequence: TGTGCCAGCAGCTTCGACCGGAACACCGGGGAGCTGTTTTTT. This gives the protein CASSFDRNTGELFF. This chain connects TRBV11-3 to TRBJ2-2, with D unclear. From germline, CDR1 is SGHNT and CDR2 YENEEA. The CDR3 consists of 14 residues. Trimming stripped 3 bases from V and 1 base from J, with 6 bases between. The full variable domain, completed using reference TRBV11-3 and TRBJ2-2, is EAGVVQSPRYKIIEKKQPVAFWCNPISGHNTLYWYLQNLGQGPELLIRYENEEAVDDSQLPKDRFSAERLKGVDSTLKIQPAELGDSAVYLCASSFDRNTGELFFGEGSRLTVL.

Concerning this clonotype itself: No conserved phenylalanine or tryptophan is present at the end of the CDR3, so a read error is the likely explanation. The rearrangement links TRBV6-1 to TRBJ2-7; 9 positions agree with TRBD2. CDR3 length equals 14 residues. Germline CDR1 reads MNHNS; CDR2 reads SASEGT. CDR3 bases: TGTGCCTGCAGTGAGCGGGAGGTAGCCTACGAGCAGTACTCC. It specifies CACSEREVAYEQYS.

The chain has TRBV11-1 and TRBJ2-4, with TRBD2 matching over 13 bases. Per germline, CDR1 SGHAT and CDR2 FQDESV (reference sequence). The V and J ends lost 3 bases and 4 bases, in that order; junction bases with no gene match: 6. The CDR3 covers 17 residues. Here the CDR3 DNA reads TGTGCCAGCAGCTTTCCCGGGACTAGCGGGATTAAAAACATTCAGTACTTC. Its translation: CASSFPGTSGIKNIQYF. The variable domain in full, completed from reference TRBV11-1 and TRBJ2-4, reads EAEVAQSPRYKITEKSQAVAFWCDPISGHATLYWYRQILGQGPELLVQFQDESVVDDSQLPKDRFSAERLKGVDSTLKIQPAELGDSAMYLCASSFPGTSGIKNIQYFGAGTRLSVL.

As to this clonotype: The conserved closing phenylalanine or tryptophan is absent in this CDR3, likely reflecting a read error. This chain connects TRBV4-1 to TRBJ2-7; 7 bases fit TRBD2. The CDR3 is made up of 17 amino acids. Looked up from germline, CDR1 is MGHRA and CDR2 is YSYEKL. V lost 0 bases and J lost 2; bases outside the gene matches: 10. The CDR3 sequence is CASSQDPASGGAYEQYL. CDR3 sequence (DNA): TGCGCCAGCAGCCAAGATCCGGCTAGCGGAGGGGCCTACGAGCAGTACTTA.

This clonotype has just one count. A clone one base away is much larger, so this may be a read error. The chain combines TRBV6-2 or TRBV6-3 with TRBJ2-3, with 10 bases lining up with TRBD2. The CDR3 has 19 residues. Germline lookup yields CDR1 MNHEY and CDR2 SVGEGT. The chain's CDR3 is CASSFPLAGDDSVGDTPYF. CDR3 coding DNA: TGTGCCAGCAGTTTTCCCCTAGCGGGAGACGATTCTGTAGGAGATACGCCGTATTTT.

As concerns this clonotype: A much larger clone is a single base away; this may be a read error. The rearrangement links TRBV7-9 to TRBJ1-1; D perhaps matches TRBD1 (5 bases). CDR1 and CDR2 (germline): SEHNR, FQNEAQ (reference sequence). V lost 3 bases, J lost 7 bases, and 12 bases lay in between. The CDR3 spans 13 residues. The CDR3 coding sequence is TGTGCCAGCAGCTTGGGCACTGGGGGTGAAGCTTTCTTT. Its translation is CASSLGTGGEAFF.

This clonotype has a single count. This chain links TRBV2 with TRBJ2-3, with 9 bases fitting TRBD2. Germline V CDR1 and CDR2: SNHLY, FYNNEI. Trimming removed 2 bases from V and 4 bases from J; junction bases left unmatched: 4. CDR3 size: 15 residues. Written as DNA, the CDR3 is TGTGCCAGCAGTGAAAATAGCGGGGGAGCAGATACGCAGTATTTT. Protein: CASSENSGGADTQYF.

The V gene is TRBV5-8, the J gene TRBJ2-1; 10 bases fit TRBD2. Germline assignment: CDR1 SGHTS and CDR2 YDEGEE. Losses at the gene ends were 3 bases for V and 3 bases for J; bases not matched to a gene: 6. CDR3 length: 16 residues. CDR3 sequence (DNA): TGTGCCAGCAGCTCAGGACTAGCGGAGAGCTACAATGAGCAGTTCTTC. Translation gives CASSSGLAESYNEQFF. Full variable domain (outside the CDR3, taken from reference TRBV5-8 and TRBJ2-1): EAGVTQSPTHLIKTRGQQATLRCSPISGHTSVYWYQQALGLGLQFLLWYDEGEERNRGNFPPRFSGRQFPNYSSELNVNALELEDSALYLCASSSGLAESYNEQFFGPGTRLTVL.

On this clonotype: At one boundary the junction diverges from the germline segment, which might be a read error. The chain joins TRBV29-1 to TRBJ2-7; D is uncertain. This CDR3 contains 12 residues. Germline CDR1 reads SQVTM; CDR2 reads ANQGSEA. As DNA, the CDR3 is TGCAGCGTTGAACGGATACCTTACGAACAGTACTTC. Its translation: CSVERIPYEQYF.

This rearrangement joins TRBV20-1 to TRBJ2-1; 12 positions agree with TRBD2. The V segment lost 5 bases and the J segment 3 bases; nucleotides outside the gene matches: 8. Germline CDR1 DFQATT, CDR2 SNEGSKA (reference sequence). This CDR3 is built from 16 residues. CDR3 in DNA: TGCAGTGCTTCGACTAGCGGGAGAATCAGCTACAATGAGCAGTTCTTC. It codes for CSASTSGRISYNEQFF.

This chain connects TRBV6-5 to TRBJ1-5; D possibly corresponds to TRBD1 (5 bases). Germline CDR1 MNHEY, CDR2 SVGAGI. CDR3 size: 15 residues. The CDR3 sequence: CLSSTSKGSNQPQHF. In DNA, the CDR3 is TGTCTCAGCAGTACGTCAAAGGGGAGCAATCAGCCCCAGCATTTT.

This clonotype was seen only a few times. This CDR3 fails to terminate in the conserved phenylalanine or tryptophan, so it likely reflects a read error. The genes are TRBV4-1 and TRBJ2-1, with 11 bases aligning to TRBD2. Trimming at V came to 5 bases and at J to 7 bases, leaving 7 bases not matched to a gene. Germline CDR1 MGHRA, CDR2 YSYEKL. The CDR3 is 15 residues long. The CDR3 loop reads CASSLAGGPGNEQFV. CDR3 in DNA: TGCGCCAGCAGCTTAGCGGGAGGGCCGGGGAATGAGCAGTTCGTC.

CDR3 region: CAIGFDTRGFEKLFF. Here the CDR3 DNA reads TGTGCCATCGGTTTCGACACCAGGGGATTTGAAAAACTGTTTTTT. J is TRBJ1-4 and V is TRBV6-2 or TRBV6-3, with D maybe TRBD1 (6 bases). Germline CDR1 is MNHEY and CDR2 is SVGEGT. CDR3 size: 15 residues. The V gene lost 10 bases and the J gene lost 7 bases, with 22 bases spanning the gap.

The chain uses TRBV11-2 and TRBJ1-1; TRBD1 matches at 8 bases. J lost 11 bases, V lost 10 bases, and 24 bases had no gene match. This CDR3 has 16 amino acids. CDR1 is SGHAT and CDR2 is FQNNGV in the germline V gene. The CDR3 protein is CANSRTILGQDSEAFF. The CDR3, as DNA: TGTGCCAACAGTCGTACGATTCTGGGACAGGACAGTGAGGCTTTCTTT. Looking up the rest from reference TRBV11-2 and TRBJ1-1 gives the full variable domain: EAGVAQSPRYKIIEKRQSVAFWCNPISGHATLYWYQQILGQGPKLLIQFQNNGVVDDSQLPKDRFSAERLKGVDSTLKIQPAKLEDSAVYLCANSRTILGQDSEAFFGQGTRLTVV.

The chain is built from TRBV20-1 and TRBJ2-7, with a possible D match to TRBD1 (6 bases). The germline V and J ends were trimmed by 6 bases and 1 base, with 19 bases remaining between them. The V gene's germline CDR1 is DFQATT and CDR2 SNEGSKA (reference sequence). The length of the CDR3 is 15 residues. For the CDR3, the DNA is TGCAGTGCCGTACCAGTCGGGACACAGTCCTACGAGCAGTACTTC. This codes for CSAVPVGTQSYEQYF.

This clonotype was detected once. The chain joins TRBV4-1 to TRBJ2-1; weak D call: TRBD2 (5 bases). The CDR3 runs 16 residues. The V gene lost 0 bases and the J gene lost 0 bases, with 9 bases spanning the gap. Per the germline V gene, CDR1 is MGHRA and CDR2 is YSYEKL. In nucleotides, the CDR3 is TGCGCCAGCAGCCAAGACCTCCGGGGCTCCTACAATGAGCAGTTCTTC. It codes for CASSQDLRGSYNEQFF.

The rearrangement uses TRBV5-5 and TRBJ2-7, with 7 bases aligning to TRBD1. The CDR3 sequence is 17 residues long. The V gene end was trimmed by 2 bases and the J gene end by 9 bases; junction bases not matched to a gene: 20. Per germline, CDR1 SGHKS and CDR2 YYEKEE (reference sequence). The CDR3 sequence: CASSFRSRQGGIYMQYF. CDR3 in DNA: TGTGCCAGCAGCTTCAGGTCAAGACAGGGTGGGATCTACATGCAGTACTTC. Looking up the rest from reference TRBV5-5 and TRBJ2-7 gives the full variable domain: DAGVTQSPTHLIKTRGQQVTLRCSPISGHKSVSWYQQVLGQGPQFIFQYYEKEERGRGNFPDRFSARQFPNYSSELNVNALLLGDSALYLCASSFRSRQGGIYMQYFGPGTRLTVT.

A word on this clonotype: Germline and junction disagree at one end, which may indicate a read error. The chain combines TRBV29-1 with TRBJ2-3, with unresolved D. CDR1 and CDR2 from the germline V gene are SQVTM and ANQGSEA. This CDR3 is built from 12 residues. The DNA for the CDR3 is TGCAGCGTTGAGGTTAACGGAGATACGCAGGATTTT. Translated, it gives CSVEVNGDTQDF.

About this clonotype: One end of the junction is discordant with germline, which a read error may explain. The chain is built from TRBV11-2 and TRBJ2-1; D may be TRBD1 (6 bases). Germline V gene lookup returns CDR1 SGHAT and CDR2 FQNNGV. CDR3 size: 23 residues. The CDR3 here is CASSLDWGLTTDREPWSCNEQFF. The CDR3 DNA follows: TGTGCCAGCAGCTTAGATTGGGGGCTGACGACGGACCGGGAACCCTGGTCCTGCAATGAGCAGTTCTTC.

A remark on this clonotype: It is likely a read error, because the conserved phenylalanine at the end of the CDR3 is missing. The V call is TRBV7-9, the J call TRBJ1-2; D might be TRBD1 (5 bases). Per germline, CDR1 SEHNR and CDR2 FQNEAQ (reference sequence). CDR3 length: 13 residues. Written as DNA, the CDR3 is TGTACCAGCAGCTTAGGCCAGCAGGGTGGCTACACCCTC. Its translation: CTSSLGQQGGYTL.

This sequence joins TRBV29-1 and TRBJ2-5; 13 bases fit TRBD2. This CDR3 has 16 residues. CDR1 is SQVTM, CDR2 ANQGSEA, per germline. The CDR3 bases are TGCAGTGTGATGCCAGGGACTAGCGGGAATGAAGAGACCCAGTACTTC. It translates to CSVMPGTSGNEETQYF.

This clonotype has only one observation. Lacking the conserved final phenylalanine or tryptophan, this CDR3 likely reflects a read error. The CDR3 DNA is TGCAGCGTTGAAGATCATGCAGGGTTTGTAGGCACAGATACGCAGTATTTA. Its translation is CSVEDHAGFVGTDTQYL. The genes are TRBV29-1 and TRBJ2-3, with D tentatively TRBD1 (5 bases). CDR1 and CDR2 from the germline V gene are SQVTM and ANQGSEA. The CDR3 length is 17 residues. The V end was cut by 0 bases, the J end by 1 base, with 17 bases between.

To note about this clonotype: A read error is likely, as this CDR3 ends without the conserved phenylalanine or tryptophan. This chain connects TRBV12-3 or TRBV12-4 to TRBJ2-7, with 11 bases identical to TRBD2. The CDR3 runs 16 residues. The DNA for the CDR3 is TGTGCCGGCAGTTTATTAGCGGGAGGGCCTCCCTACAAGCAGTACTCC. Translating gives CAGSLLAGGPPYKQYS.